This T cell receptor (beta chain) originates from a study of blood T cell repertoires in COVID-19. As for the study in general: Nucleic acid was either cDNA or gDNA, and it came from T cells, B-cell-depleted T cells, or PBMCs.

Authors' data handling: Reference gene primers were amplified, and this amplification served to estimate nucleated cell counts. Only in-frame clones appear in the TCRdb table, and some are missing; sequencing was by immunoSEQ multiplex PCR. V and J calls plus clone size are reproduced from that table; the DNA served to infer D and trimming. The table includes approximately 260,000 clones, about 80% detected once. This clone was counted a few times. After removal of 3 bases from V and 6 bases from J, the junction contained 3 bases not matched to a gene. In germline, CDR1 is MNHNS, CDR2 SASEGT. The CDR3 is 13 amino acids.

What was sequenced was peripheral blood. This receptor was identified in a woman aged 80 or over with acute or convalescent COVID-19. The chain combines TRBV6-1 with TRBJ2-7; the match to TRBD1 covers 9 bases. Here the CDR3 reads CASSERQGGEQYF. In nucleotides, the CDR3 is TGTGCCAGCAGTGAGCGACAGGGGGGCGAGCAGTACTTC.